Presented here are 8 T cell receptor beta chains from one specimen sequenced in a study of T cells in Graves' hyperthyroidism and ophthalmopathy. Amplified TCR beta CDR3 regions derived from RNA transcripts. The HTBI primer set served for first-round RT-PCR of the TCR CDR3. TCRdb itself ran the multiplex PCR reads through MiXCR, one entry per CDR3 protein. Found here are 600,000 or so distinct CDR3 sequences, around 15% of them singletons; the top ten hold under 15%. The source material was blood. The receptor source for this set is a woman aged 45-65 years with Graves' ophthalmopathy.

This clonotype was detected ten times or more. The chain employs TRBV3-1 and TRBJ1-1; 7 nucleotides align to TRBD1. V trimming: 1 base; J trimming: 4 bases; junction bases outside the gene matches: 3. Germline V gene data show CDR1 as LGHDT and CDR2 as YNNKEL (reference sequence). The CDR3 spans 14 residues. CDR3: CASSQGGTVTEAFF. Written as DNA, the CDR3 is TGTGCCAGCAGCCAAGGAGGGACAGTCACTGAAGCTTTCTTT.

This clonotype showed up just once. V usage is TRBV28 and J usage is TRBJ2-1, with TRBD1 matching 7 bases. There are 16 residues in the CDR3. Germline lookup yields CDR1 MDHEN and CDR2 SYDVKM. After removal of 5 bases from V and 0 bases from J, the junction contained 7 bases not matched to a gene. The CDR3 nucleotides are TGTGCCAGCAGTCAAGAACAGGGGAGCTCCTACAATGAGCAGTTCTTC. The encoded protein is CASSQEQGSSYNEQFF.

The table lists this clonotype with many counts. This sequence joins TRBV11-2 and TRBJ2-7, with 11 bases matching TRBD2. The CDR3 is made up of 15 amino acids. V lost 2 bases to trimming and J lost 4 bases; unmatched junction nucleotides: 4. From germline, CDR1 is SGHAT and CDR2 FQNNGV. CDR3 nucleotides: TGTGCCAGCAGCTTATCGACTAGCGGGATTTACGAGCAGTACTTC. Encoded protein: CASSLSTSGIYEQYF.

This clonotype was recorded only once. This chain connects TRBV7-2 to TRBJ1-2; D gene uncertain. This CDR3 comprises 13 residues. V lost 4 bases to trimming and J lost 4 bases, with 10 bases between them. CDR1 is SGHTA and CDR2 is FQGNSA in the germline V gene. CDR3 residues: CASSSGSPYGYTF. CDR3 nucleotide sequence: TGTGCCAGCAGCTCCGGGAGTCCCTATGGCTACACCTTC.

This clonotype came up many times. The chain couples TRBV7-8 to TRBJ2-1; 13 bases agree with TRBD2. The CDR3 loop spans 17 amino acids. The V and J ends lost 6 bases and 0 bases, in that order; junction bases with no gene match: 5. Per germline, CDR1 SGHVS and CDR2 FQNEAQ. CDR3 sequence reads: CASSYRTSGSSYNEQFF. The DNA for the CDR3 is TGTGCCAGCAGTTATCGGACTAGCGGGAGCTCCTACAATGAGCAGTTCTTC.

This clonotype was found many times. The chain couples TRBV10-3 to TRBJ2-1; 12 positions agree with TRBD2. CDR1 is ENHRY and CDR2 is SYGVKD in the germline V gene. This CDR3 contains 15 residues. J gave up 5 bases and V 8 bases, and 7 bases lay outside the gene matches. Here the CDR3 DNA reads TGTGCCATCCAAACTAGCGGGAGGAGGGACAATGAGCAGTTCTTC. Its protein is CAIQTSGRRDNEQFF.

The chain links TRBV7-3 to TRBJ2-1; 8 bases match TRBD2. Trimming at V came to 9 bases and at J to 4 bases, leaving 11 bases not matched to a gene. Germline CDR1 reads SGHTA; CDR2 reads FQGTGA. The CDR3 is 15 amino acids. CDR3 protein: CASTLGSGGYNEQFF. The CDR3 DNA reads TGTGCCAGTACCCTAGGGAGCGGGGGATACAATGAGCAGTTCTTC.

This clonotype was seen ten or more times. V and J are TRBV12-3 or TRBV12-4 and TRBJ2-1, with a tentative D call TRBD2 (6 bases). The ends were cut back, 6 bases at V and 10 bases at J, with 10 bases in the middle. CDR3 length: 11 residues. This chain's CDR3 is CASSRGLEQFF. CDR3 coding DNA: TGTGCCAGCAGCCGGGGGTTGGAGCAGTTCTTC.